These 31 T cell receptor beta chains share one sample of origin, sequenced in a study of blood T cell repertoires in COVID-19. This table comes from immunoSEQ multiplex PCR, and its TCRdb copy is limited to in-frame clones, with some not included. The sample includes under 60,000 clones, roughly four fifths of them seen just once. The sample was peripheral blood. These receptors all stem from a man between 60 and 75 years old with acute or convalescent COVID-19.

CDR3 sequence reads: CSVVSVAYNEQFF. For the CDR3, the DNA is TGCAGCGTAGTGTCAGTGGCTTACAATGAGCAGTTCTTC. V and J are TRBV29-1 and TRBJ2-1; no reliable D call. V was cut by 6 bases and J by 4 bases, with 13 bases left in between. The V gene's germline CDR1 is SQVTM and CDR2 ANQGSEA. The length of the CDR3 is 13 residues.

V and J are TRBV2 and TRBJ2-6, with D possibly matching TRBD2 (5 bases). The CDR3 contains 18 residues. Per germline, CDR1 SNHLY and CDR2 FYNNEI. Trimming left V 5 bases short and J 5 bases short, with 22 bases between. The CDR3 is CASSSGTYRYSRANVLTF. In DNA form, the CDR3 reads TGTGCCAGCAGTAGCGGTACTTACCGATACAGTCGGGCCAACGTCCTGACTTTC.

The chain couples TRBV11-2 to TRBJ1-1; 9 nucleotides line up with TRBD1. V was clipped by 6 bases and J by 1 base; unmatched bases: 12. Germline V lookup: CDR1 SGHAT, CDR2 FQNNGV. This CDR3 spans 17 amino acids. The CDR3 coding sequence is TGTGCCAGCAGGACACTAAGGGACAGGGAAGGGAACACTGAAGCTTTCTTT. Protein sequence: CASRTLRDREGNTEAFF.

V and J are TRBV27 and TRBJ2-7, with 7 positions matching TRBD1. Germline V lookup: CDR1 MNHEY, CDR2 SMNVEV (reference sequence). V trimming: 4 bases; J trimming: 6 bases; junction bases outside the gene matches: 9. The CDR3 has 14 amino acids. The CDR3 reads CASSSDRPPSEQYF. CDR3 bases: TGTGCCAGCAGTTCGGACAGGCCTCCTTCCGAGCAGTACTTC.

The chain employs TRBV3-1 (or the pseudogene TRBV3-2) and TRBJ2-1; 11 positions agree with TRBD2. The germline V gene encodes CDR1 LGHDT and CDR2 YNNKEL (reference sequence). Trimming at V came to 5 bases and at J to 3 bases, leaving 3 bases not matched to a gene. This CDR3 contains 15 residues. The CDR3 protein is CASSALAGGYNEQFF. The CDR3 DNA follows: TGTGCCAGCAGCGCCCTAGCGGGGGGCTACAATGAGCAGTTCTTC.

J is TRBJ2-7 and V is TRBV7-3; TRBD1 matches 8 bases. The ends lost 4 bases at V and 3 bases at J; junction bases unmatched: 2. The germline V gene encodes CDR1 SGHTA and CDR2 FQGTGA. CDR3 length equals 13 residues. The CDR3 loop reads CASSSTGGYEQYF. CDR3 sequence (DNA): TGTGCCAGCAGCTCTACAGGGGGCTACGAGCAGTACTTC.

The chain joins TRBV7-8 to TRBJ2-7, with 9 bases matching TRBD1. This CDR3 has 15 amino acids. CDR1 is SGHVS and CDR2 is FQNEAQ in the germline V gene. Trimming cost V 3 bases and J 5 bases; bases outside gene matches: 8. CDR3 DNA: TGTGCCAGCAGCTTCCCGGGACAGGGTTGGGACGAGCAGTACTTC. Translating it yields CASSFPGQGWDEQYF.

This chain connects TRBV7-6 to TRBJ2-2, with TRBD2 identical over 10 bases. Germline assignment: CDR1 SGHVS and CDR2 FNYEAQ. Germline trimming cut 1 base from V and 6 bases from J; bases unmatched to any gene: 5. CDR3 length: 16 amino acids. The CDR3 sequence is CASSLGSGGAAGELFF. The CDR3, as DNA: TGTGCCAGCAGCTTAGGGAGCGGGGGGGCCGCCGGGGAGCTGTTTTTT.

The rearrangement joins TRBV5-1 to TRBJ2-7, with D maybe TRBD2 (7 bases). Trimming cost V 4 bases and J 2 bases, with 19 bases left between them. CDR3 size: 16 residues. The germline V gene encodes CDR1 SGHRS and CDR2 YFSETQ. CDR3 sequence reads: CASSPEGGPPTYEQYF. CDR3 DNA sequence: TGCGCCAGCAGCCCGGAGGGGGGGCCACCTACCTACGAGCAGTACTTC.

The CDR3 DNA reads TGTGCCAGCAGTCTATCTCCGACTAATGAAAAACTGTTTTTT. Translated: CASSLSPTNEKLFF. The V and J genes are TRBV6-5 and TRBJ1-4; unclear D gene. V was pared by 5 bases and J by 2 bases, with 9 bases between. The CDR3 sequence is 14 residues long. Germline V lookup: CDR1 MNHEY, CDR2 SVGAGI.

This clone was seen once. J is TRBJ2-3 and V is TRBV6-1; tentative D call: TRBD2 (6 bases). The V gene lost 3 bases and the J gene lost 1 base, with 14 bases spanning the gap. There are 16 residues in the CDR3. CDR1 MNHNS and CDR2 SASEGT come from the germline V gene. As DNA, the CDR3 is TGTGCCAGCAGTGATTCGGGGGTGGTCGGCACAGATACGCAGTATTTT. It yields the protein CASSDSGVVGTDTQYF.

The rearrangement joins TRBV15 to TRBJ2-3, with D unclear. From germline, CDR1 is LNHNV and CDR2 YYDKDF (reference sequence). The germline V and J ends were trimmed by 9 bases and 0 bases, with 10 bases remaining between them. CDR3 length: 13 amino acids. The CDR3 DNA reads as TGTGCCACATCTCCAGTGAGCACAGATACGCAGTATTTT. Translating it yields CATSPVSTDTQYF.

This clone was counted between two and nine times. The chain employs TRBV27 and TRBJ2-5; 8 bases line up with TRBD1. This CDR3 contains 15 residues. Per the germline V gene, CDR1 is MNHEY and CDR2 is SMNVEV (reference sequence). V shed 4 bases, J shed 4 bases, and the junction held 8 bases outside the gene matches. CDR3 loop: CASSSLGQGRETQYF. The CDR3 nucleotides are TGTGCCAGCAGTTCACTTGGACAGGGTAGAGAGACCCAGTACTTC.

This rearrangement joins TRBV29-1 to TRBJ1-5; maybe TRBD1 (6 bases). With 5 bases removed from V and 0 bases from J, the gap between germline ends came to 14 bases. CDR3 length: 15 amino acids. Germline lookup yields CDR1 SQVTM and CDR2 ANQGSEA. CDR3 sequence reads: CSVSLQGDSNQPQHF. DNA for the CDR3: TGCAGCGTTTCTCTACAGGGAGATAGCAATCAGCCCCAGCATTTT.

V gene TRBV29-1 combines with J gene TRBJ2-5; perhaps TRBD2 as D (6 bases). CDR1 and CDR2 (germline): SQVTM, ANQGSEA. V gave up 3 bases and J gave up 5 bases, with 16 bases separating them. The CDR3 has 14 residues. CDR3 protein: CSVDRDFSHETQYF. Here the CDR3 DNA reads TGCAGCGTTGATAGGGACTTCTCCCACGAGACCCAGTACTTC.

V gene TRBV12-5 combines with J gene TRBJ1-3, with D possibly TRBD1 on 5 matching bases. The CDR3 sequence is 15 residues long. The germline V gene has CDR1 LGHNT and CDR2 FRNRAP. V lost 3 bases, J lost 1 base, and 10 bases lay in between. CDR3 sequence (DNA): TGTGCTAGTGGTTTCCAGGGTGTGTCTGGAAACACCATATATTTT. This sequence encodes CASGFQGVSGNTIYF.

The gene calls are TRBV7-3 and TRBJ2-7, with TRBD1 matching 10 bases. Germline assignment: CDR1 SGHTA and CDR2 FQGTGA. This CDR3 has 13 residues. V shed 5 bases and J 4 bases; nucleotides not matched to a gene: 2. CDR3: CASSPGQGYEQYF. DNA of the CDR3: TGTGCCAGCAGCCCGGGACAGGGGTACGAGCAGTACTTC.

The chain employs TRBV7-2 and TRBJ1-5; D not resolved. Germline assignment: CDR1 SGHTA and CDR2 FQGNSA. V lost 5 bases to trimming and J lost 2 bases, with 16 bases between them. The length of the CDR3 is 16 residues. For the CDR3, the DNA is TGTGCCAGCAGCCCCTGGACTTCTTTGGGCAATCAGCCCCAGCATTTT. Its protein is CASSPWTSLGNQPQHF.

V gene TRBV6-5 combines with J gene TRBJ1-4; TRBD1 aligns across 7 bases. Germline CDR1 is MNHEY and CDR2 is SVGAGI. Trimming removed 7 bases from V and 4 bases from J; junction bases left unmatched: 6. The CDR3 totals 14 residues. The CDR3 nucleotides are TGTGCCAGCAAGGGACAGCACATTAATGAAAAACTGTTTTTT. Translated, it gives CASKGQHINEKLFF.

The genes are TRBV14 and TRBJ2-6, with D perhaps matching TRBD1 (5 bases). Looked up from germline, CDR1 is SGHDN and CDR2 is FVKESK. V lost 5 bases, J lost 2 bases, and 10 bases lay in between. This CDR3 has 15 residues. As DNA, the CDR3 is TGTGCCAGCAGCGAAGGACAAGCTGGGGCCAACGTCCTGACTTTC. Its protein is CASSEGQAGANVLTF.

The rearrangement links TRBV9 to TRBJ2-1, with a possible D match to TRBD1 (6 bases). The length of the CDR3 is 13 residues. Trimming pared 0 bases from V and 9 bases from J, leaving 10 bases between. CDR1 and CDR2 from the germline V gene are SGDLS and YYNGEE. The DNA of the CDR3 is TGTGCCAGCAGCGTAGTAGTACAGGGTGAGCAGTTCTTC. This sequence encodes CASSVVVQGEQFF.

The chain combines TRBV7-2 with TRBJ1-1; a weak D match, TRBD1 (6 bases). CDR1 is SGHTA and CDR2 is FQGNSA in the germline V gene. The CDR3 has 15 residues. V was shortened by 1 base and J by 3 bases, with 12 bases between the two germline ends. CDR3 sequence: CASSLVLGGHTEAFF. In DNA, the CDR3 is TGTGCCAGCAGCTTAGTCCTCGGGGGGCACACTGAAGCTTTCTTT.

This clone was recorded only once. One end of the junction does not line up with germline, which may come from a read error. This chain joins TRBV6-1 and TRBJ1-3; TRBD1 matches at 8 bases. Per the germline V gene, CDR1 is MNHNS and CDR2 is SASEGT. The CDR3 sequence is 14 residues long. CDR3 region: CASGDRGNQNTIYF. The CDR3 DNA follows: TGTGCCAGCGGTGACAGGGGCAATCAGAACACCATATATTTT.

This clone has more than one count but fewer than ten. V is TRBV24-1 and J is TRBJ2-2, with 9 positions matching TRBD1. This CDR3 contains 16 residues. V was clipped by 7 bases and J by 5 bases; unmatched bases: 10. Germline CDR1 KGHDR, CDR2 SFDVKD. As DNA, the CDR3 is TGTGCCACCAGGGACCGGGACAGGGAAGGAACCGGGGAGCTGTTTTTT. Its translation is CATRDRDREGTGELFF.

This clone was counted a few times. V is TRBV4-1 and J is TRBJ2-7, with TRBD1 as a possible D gene (6 bases). Looked up from germline, CDR1 is MGHRA and CDR2 is YSYEKL. The CDR3 contains 17 residues. Trimming cost V 4 bases and J 2 bases, with 21 bases left between them. The CDR3 reads CASSRVFSGAATYEQYF. The CDR3 bases are TGCGCCAGCAGCCGAGTTTTTTCAGGGGCGGCCACCTACGAGCAGTACTTC.

CDR3 sequence: CASSLGGTGVQPQHF. Here the CDR3 DNA reads TGTGCCAGCAGCCTGGGGGGGACAGGGGTCCAGCCCCAGCATTTT. The gene calls are TRBV11-2 and TRBJ1-5; 10 bases fit TRBD1. V lost 5 bases, J lost 7 bases, and 8 bases stayed unmatched. CDR1 SGHAT and CDR2 FQNNGV come from the germline V gene. This CDR3 comprises 15 residues.

The chain employs TRBV7-9 and TRBJ2-7; the match to TRBD1 covers 9 bases. After removal of 3 bases from V and 4 bases from J, the junction contained 7 bases not matched to a gene. Germline values: CDR1 SEHNR, CDR2 FQNEAQ (reference sequence). The CDR3 length is 15 residues. CDR3 residues: CASSFSTGGVYEQYF. In DNA form, the CDR3 reads TGTGCCAGCAGCTTTAGTACAGGGGGCGTGTACGAGCAGTACTTC.

The V gene is TRBV10-3, the J gene TRBJ2-3; D perhaps matches TRBD1 (6 bases). This CDR3 region has 14 residues. The germline V and J ends were trimmed by 6 bases and 0 bases, with 10 bases remaining between them. Germline V gives CDR1 ENHRY, CDR2 SYGVKD. The CDR3 here is CAIRYGQSTDTQYF. The CDR3 DNA follows: TGTGCCATCAGGTACGGACAGAGCACAGATACGCAGTATTTT.

V usage is TRBV7-2 and J usage is TRBJ1-1, with 7 bases aligning to TRBD1. The CDR3 sequence is 16 residues long. Trimming at V came to 3 bases and at J to 0 bases, leaving 7 bases not matched to a gene. Germline assignment: CDR1 SGHTA and CDR2 FQGNSA. The DNA for the CDR3 is TGTGCCAGCAGCTTCAGGACAGGAAACTTGAACACTGAAGCTTTCTTT. It codes for CASSFRTGNLNTEAFF. The variable domain in full, completed from reference TRBV7-2 and TRBJ1-1, reads GAGVSQSPSNKVTEKGKDVELRCDPISGHTALYWYRQSLGQGLEFLIYFQGNSAPDKSGLPSDRFSAERTGGSVSTLTIQRTQQEDSAVYLCASSFRTGNLNTEAFFGQGTRLTVV.

The chain couples TRBV19 to TRBJ1-1, with D perhaps TRBD1 (5 bases). With 6 bases removed from V and 11 bases from J, the gap between germline ends came to 16 bases. The germline V gene encodes CDR1 LNHDA and CDR2 SQIVND (reference sequence). The CDR3 loop spans 12 amino acids. CDR3 loop: CASSPGRGMAFF. In DNA form, the CDR3 reads TGTGCCAGTAGCCCAGGGCGGGGAATGGCTTTCTTT.

This clone was seen a single time. The rearrangement joins TRBV10-2 to TRBJ2-3; possibly TRBD2 for D (7 bases). Trimming took off 6 bases at V and 0 bases at J, with 16 bases between the two ends. This CDR3 contains 16 residues. Per germline, CDR1 WSHSY and CDR2 SAAADI. Written as DNA, the CDR3 is TGCGCCAGCAGGCCCGGGGGGCCCCTAAGCACAGATACGCAGTATTTT. The encoded protein is CASRPGGPLSTDTQYF.